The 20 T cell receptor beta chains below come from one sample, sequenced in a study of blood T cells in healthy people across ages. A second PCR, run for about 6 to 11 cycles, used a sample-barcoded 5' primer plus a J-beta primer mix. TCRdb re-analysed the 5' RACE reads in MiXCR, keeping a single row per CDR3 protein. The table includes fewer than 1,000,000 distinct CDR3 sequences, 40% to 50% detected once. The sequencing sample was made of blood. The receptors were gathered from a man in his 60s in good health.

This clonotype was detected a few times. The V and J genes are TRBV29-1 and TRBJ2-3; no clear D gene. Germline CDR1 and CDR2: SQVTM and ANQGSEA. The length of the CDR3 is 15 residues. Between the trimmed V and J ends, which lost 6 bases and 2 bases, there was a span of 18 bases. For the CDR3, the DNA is TGCAGCGTCACATTCGGGCGTCTTTCCACAGATACGCAGTATTTT. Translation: CSVTFGRLSTDTQYF.

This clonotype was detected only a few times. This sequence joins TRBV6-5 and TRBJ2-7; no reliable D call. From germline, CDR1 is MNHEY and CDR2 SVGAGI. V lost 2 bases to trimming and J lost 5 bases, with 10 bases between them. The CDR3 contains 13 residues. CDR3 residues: CASSYPGSHEQYF. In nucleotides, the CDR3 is TGTGCCAGCAGTTACCCAGGCTCTCACGAGCAGTACTTC.

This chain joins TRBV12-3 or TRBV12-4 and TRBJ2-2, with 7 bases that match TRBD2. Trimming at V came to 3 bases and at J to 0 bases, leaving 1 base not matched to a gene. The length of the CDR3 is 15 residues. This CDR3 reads CASSFGGTNTGELFF. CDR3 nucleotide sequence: TGTGCCAGCAGTTTCGGGGGGACGAACACCGGGGAGCTGTTTTTT.

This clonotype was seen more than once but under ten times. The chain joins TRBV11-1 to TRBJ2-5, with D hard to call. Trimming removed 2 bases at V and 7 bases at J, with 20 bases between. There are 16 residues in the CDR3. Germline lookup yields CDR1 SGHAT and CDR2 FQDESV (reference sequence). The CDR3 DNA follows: TGTGCCAGCAGCTTATCGGTTAGCTCGACCAAGGGGACCCAGTACTTC. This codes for CASSLSVSSTKGTQYF.

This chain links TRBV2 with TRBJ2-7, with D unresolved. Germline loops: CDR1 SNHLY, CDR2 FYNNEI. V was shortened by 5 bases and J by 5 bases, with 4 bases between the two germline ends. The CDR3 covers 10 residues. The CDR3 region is CASSRNEQYF. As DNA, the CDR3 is TGTGCCAGCAGTCGAAACGAGCAGTACTTC.

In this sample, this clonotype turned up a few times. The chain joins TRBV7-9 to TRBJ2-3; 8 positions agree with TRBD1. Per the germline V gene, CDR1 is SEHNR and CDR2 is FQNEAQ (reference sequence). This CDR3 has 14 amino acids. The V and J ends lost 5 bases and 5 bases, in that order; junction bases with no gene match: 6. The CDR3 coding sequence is TGTGCCAGCAGCCCAGGGGGCAGGGAAGATACGCAGTATTTT. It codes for CASSPGGREDTQYF.

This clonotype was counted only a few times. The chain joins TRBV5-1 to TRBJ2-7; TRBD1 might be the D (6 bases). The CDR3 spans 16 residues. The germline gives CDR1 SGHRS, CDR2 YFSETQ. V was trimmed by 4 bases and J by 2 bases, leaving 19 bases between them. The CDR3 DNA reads TGCGCCAGCAGCCCGCGGACTCGACAGGTAGCCTACGAGCAGTACTTC. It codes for CASSPRTRQVAYEQYF.

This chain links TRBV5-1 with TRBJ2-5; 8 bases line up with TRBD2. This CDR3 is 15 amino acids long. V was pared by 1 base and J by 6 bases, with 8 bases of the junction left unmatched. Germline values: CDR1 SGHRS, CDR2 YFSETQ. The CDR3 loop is CASSLFIGGGKTQYF. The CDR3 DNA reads TGCGCCAGCAGCTTGTTTATCGGCGGGGGGAAGACCCAGTACTTC.

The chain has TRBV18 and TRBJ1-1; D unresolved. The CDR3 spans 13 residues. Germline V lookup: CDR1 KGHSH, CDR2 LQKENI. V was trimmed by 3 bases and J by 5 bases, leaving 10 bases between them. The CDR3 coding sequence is TGTGCCAGCTCACCCTACGTGGGTACTGAAGCTTTCTTT. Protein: CASSPYVGTEAFF.

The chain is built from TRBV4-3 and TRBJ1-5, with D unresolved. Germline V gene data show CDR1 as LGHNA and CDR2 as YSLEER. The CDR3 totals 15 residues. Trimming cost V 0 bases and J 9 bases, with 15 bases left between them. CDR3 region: CASSQEFQPMRPQHF. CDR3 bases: TGCGCCAGCAGCCAAGAGTTCCAGCCGATGCGGCCCCAGCATTTT.

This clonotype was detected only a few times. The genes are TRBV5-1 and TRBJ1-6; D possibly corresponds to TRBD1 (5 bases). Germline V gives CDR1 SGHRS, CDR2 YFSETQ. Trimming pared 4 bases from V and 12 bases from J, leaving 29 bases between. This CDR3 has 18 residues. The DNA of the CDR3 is TGCGCCAGCAGCCTGATCAGTCGTGTCCAGGGTCCCGGGGGACCCCTCCACTTT. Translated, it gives CASSLISRVQGPGGPLHF.

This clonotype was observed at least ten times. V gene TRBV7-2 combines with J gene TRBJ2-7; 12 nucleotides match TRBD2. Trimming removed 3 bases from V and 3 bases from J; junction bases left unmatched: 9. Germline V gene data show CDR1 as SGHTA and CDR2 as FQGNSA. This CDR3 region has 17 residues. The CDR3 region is CASSFRTSGVPDYEQYF. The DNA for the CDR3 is TGTGCCAGCAGCTTCCGGACTAGCGGGGTGCCCGACTACGAGCAGTACTTC.

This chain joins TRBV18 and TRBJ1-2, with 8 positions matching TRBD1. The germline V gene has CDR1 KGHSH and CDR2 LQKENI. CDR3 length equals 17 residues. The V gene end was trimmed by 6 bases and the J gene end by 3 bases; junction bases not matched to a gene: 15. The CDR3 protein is CASSEGIGQGKDYGYTF. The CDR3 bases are TGTGCCAGCTCCGAGGGAATCGGACAGGGAAAGGACTATGGCTACACCTTC.

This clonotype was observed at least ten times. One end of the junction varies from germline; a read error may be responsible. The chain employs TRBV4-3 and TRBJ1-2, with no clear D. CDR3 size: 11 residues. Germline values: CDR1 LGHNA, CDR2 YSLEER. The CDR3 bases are TGTGCCAGCAGCCAAGGTGGTGGCTACACCTTC. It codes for CASSQGGGYTF.

The DNA for the CDR3 is TGTGCCAGTAGTGGAAGGGCTGAGCAGTTCTTC. As protein: CASSGRAEQFF. This chain joins TRBV19 and TRBJ2-1; D unresolved. Germline V lookup: CDR1 LNHDA, CDR2 SQIVND (reference sequence). The CDR3 is 11 amino acids. V was cut by 5 bases and J by 9 bases, with 8 bases left in between. The whole variable domain, remainder taken from reference TRBV19 and TRBJ2-1, is DGGITQSPKYLFRKEGQNVTLSCEQNLNHDAMYWYRQDPGQGLRLIYYSQIVNDFQKGDIAEGYSVSREKKESFPLTVTSAQKNPTAFYLCASSGRAEQFFGPGTRLTVL.

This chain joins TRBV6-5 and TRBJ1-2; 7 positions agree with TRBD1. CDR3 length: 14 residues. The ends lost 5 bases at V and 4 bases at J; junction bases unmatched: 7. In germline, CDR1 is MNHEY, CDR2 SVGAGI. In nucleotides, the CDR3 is TGTGCCAGCAGTGTTACAGGGGCGAGCTATGGCTACACCTTC. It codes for CASSVTGASYGYTF.

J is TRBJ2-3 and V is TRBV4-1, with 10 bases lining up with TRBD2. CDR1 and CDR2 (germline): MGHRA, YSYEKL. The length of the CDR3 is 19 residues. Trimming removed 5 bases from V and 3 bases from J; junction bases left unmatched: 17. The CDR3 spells CASSKSAGGAGLATDTQYF. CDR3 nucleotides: TGCGCCAGCAGCAAAAGCGCGGGGGGCGCGGGACTAGCGACAGATACGCAGTATTTT.

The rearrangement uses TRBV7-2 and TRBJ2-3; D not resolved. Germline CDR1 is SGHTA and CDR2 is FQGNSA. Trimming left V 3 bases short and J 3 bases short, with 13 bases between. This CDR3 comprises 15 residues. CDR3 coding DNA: TGTGCCAGCAGCTTCAAGCAGGCTGGTACAGATACGCAGTATTTT. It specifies CASSFKQAGTDTQYF.

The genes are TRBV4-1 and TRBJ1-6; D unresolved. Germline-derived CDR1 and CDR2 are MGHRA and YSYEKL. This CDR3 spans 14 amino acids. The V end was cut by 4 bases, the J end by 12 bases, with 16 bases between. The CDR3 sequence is CASSPHLTILPLHF. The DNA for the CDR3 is TGCGCCAGCAGCCCCCACTTGACAATTTTACCCCTCCACTTT.

Here the CDR3 reads CASSDPRENIQYF. In nucleotides, the CDR3 is TGTGCCAGCAGCGATCCCAGGGAGAACATTCAGTACTTC. The V gene is TRBV5-6, the J gene TRBJ2-4; D might be TRBD1 or TRBD2, each matching 5 bases. In germline, CDR1 is SGHDT, CDR2 YYEEEE. V lost 4 bases and J lost 7, with 12 bases in between. The CDR3 totals 13 residues.